The T cell receptor beta chain under discussion was sequenced for a study of cytomegalovirus exposure and HLA in healthy donors. In the study overall: In a previous analysis, 120 million or so unique TCR beta sequences were found from 150 million to 200 million T cells. Study observations and caveats: Many donors shared some public TCRs, even though most TCR sequences were rare. Under in vitro conditions, a few CMV-associated chains were confirmed as specific for CMV antigens.

PCR amplification relied on 60 Vbeta primers (plus 13 Jbeta primers). TCRdb's copy holds only in-frame clones and misses some; the assay was immunoSEQ multiplex PCR. The data contain over 75,000 clones, 65% to 80% of them singletons. Turning to this clone: Its matching antigen is unknown.

The germline CDR1 and CDR2 sequences are SGHAT and FQNNGV. CDR3 length: 17 amino acids. The V segment lost 1 base and the J segment 6 bases; nucleotides outside the gene matches: 14. The receptor's source is a man aged 40-49 years in good health and CMV-seropositive. This chain uses TRBV11-2 with TRBJ2-7, with TRBD2 matching over 8 bases. Sequencing was carried out using PBMCs. The CDR3 region has the DNA TGTGCCAGCAGCTTAGGCCTGACGAGCGGGAGAGGGGGCGAGCAGTACTTC. This translates into CASSLGLTSGRGGEQYF.